This TCR beta chain was obtained from a study of shared clonotypes between healthy human individuals. When replicate PCRs were run on sorted subsets, they used 200 to 250 ng DNA, some 33,000 T cell genomes. Method: immunoSEQ multiplex PCR; TCRdb's copy keeps in-frame clones and lacks some. The sample holds some 1 million clones, about 75% seen once. This CDR3 has 13 residues. Germline V gives CDR1 MDHEN, CDR2 SYDVKM. Study-wide points: Even with large depth, rarefaction showed that sorted-subset sequencing was incomplete.

Of note for this clone: What it binds is not known. One end of the junction does not line up with germline, which may come from a read error.

The sequenced sample consisted of memory CD4+ T cells sorted from blood. Subset noted: CD45RA-negative fraction. J is TRBJ1-2 and V is TRBV28; D not resolved. This sequence originates from a man younger than 35 in good health. The CDR3 bases are TGTGCCAGCGGTTTTACGAAGGGCTATGGCTACACCTTC. Translated, it gives CASGFTKGYGYTF.